This entry lists 10 T cell receptor beta chains sequenced from one sample in a study of cytomegalovirus exposure and HLA in healthy donors. The PCR had 60 Vbeta and 13 Jbeta primers. Here immunoSEQ multiplex PCR was the method, and the copy in TCRdb shows in-frame clones only, minus some. The sample contains nearly 110,000 clones, approximately 81% of which appear only once. Sample: PBMCs. These TCRs come from a young man in good health and CMV-seronegative.

The chain couples TRBV5-1 to TRBJ2-3; D gene unclear. V dropped 3 bases and J dropped 6 bases, with 8 bases sitting between them. CDR1 is SGHRS, CDR2 YFSETQ, per germline. CDR3 size: 12 residues. The CDR3 DNA sequence: TGCGCCAGCAGCTACTATAAGGATACGCAGTATTTT. As protein: CASSYYKDTQYF.

The chain employs TRBV29-1 and TRBJ1-2; perhaps TRBD1 as D (5 bases). The CDR3 contains 12 residues. Looked up from germline, CDR1 is SQVTM and CDR2 is ANQGSEA. Trimming took 7 bases from V and 1 from J, leaving 10 bases between them. CDR3: CSAPDINYGYTF. As DNA, the CDR3 is TGCAGCGCCCCGGACATTAACTATGGCTACACCTTC.

The chain recombines TRBV30 with TRBJ2-1; 9 positions match TRBD2. Germline CDR1 and CDR2: GTSNPN and SVGIG (reference sequence). V was clipped by 4 bases and J by 2 bases; unmatched bases: 9. This CDR3 is built from 16 residues. The CDR3 sequence is CAWMGGAGGPYNEQFF. DNA of the CDR3: TGTGCCTGGATGGGAGGGGCGGGGGGGCCCTACAATGAGCAGTTCTTC.

The chain recombines TRBV28 with TRBJ1-1, with no clear D. Germline V gives CDR1 MDHEN, CDR2 SYDVKM. V shed 10 bases and J shed 4 bases, with 13 bases lying between them. This CDR3 is 12 amino acids long. CDR3 in DNA: TGTGCCACCTACCGGAGGTCCACTGAAGCTTTCTTT. It translates to CATYRRSTEAFF.

The chain combines TRBV6-4 with TRBJ2-1; TRBD2 matches at 12 bases. V lost 2 bases to trimming and J lost 3 bases; unmatched junction nucleotides: 2. CDR1 MRHNA and CDR2 SNTAGT come from the germline V gene. The CDR3 loop spans 16 amino acids. The CDR3 is CASSDGTSGHYNEQFF. The CDR3 coding sequence is TGTGCCAGCAGTGACGGGACTAGCGGGCACTACAATGAGCAGTTCTTC.

This chain joins TRBV6-1 and TRBJ2-1; TRBD1 agrees at 8 bases. The CDR3 is made up of 15 amino acids. J gave up 2 bases and V 4 bases, and 4 bases lay outside the gene matches. The germline V gene has CDR1 MNHNS and CDR2 SASEGT. The CDR3 protein is CASSVTGAAYNEQFF. DNA for the CDR3: TGTGCCAGCAGTGTGACAGGGGCAGCCTACAATGAGCAGTTCTTC.

The CDR3 sequence is CAWREGQTTNEKLFF. CDR3 bases: TGTGCCTGGAGGGAAGGACAGACAACTAATGAAAAACTGTTTTTT. This chain connects TRBV30 to TRBJ1-4; the D gene is possibly TRBD1 (6 bases). This CDR3 comprises 15 residues. V shed 3 bases and J shed 0 bases, with 11 bases lying between them. CDR1 GTSNPN and CDR2 SVGIG come from the germline V gene (reference sequence).

This rearrangement joins TRBV5-6 to TRBJ2-5; possibly TRBD2 for D (6 bases). The germline V and J ends were trimmed by 3 bases and 4 bases, with 7 bases remaining between them. Looked up from germline, CDR1 is SGHDT and CDR2 is YYEEEE. The CDR3 sequence is 12 residues long. CDR3: CASSWRGETQYF. The CDR3 DNA reads TGTGCCAGCAGCTGGAGGGGAGAGACCCAGTACTTC. Based on the CDR3 plus reference TRBV5-6 and TRBJ2-5, the full variable domain is DAGVTQSPTHLIKTRGQQVTLRCSPKSGHDTVSWYQQALGQGPQFIFQYYEEEERQRGNFPDRFSGHQFPNYSSELNVNALLLGDSALYLCASSWRGETQYFGPGTRLLVL.

The chain combines TRBV6-1 with TRBJ1-3; no reliable D call. Germline V gives CDR1 MNHNS, CDR2 SASEGT. This CDR3 contains 15 residues. V was clipped by 5 bases and J by 2 bases, with 13 bases between them. The CDR3 loop is CASSPPAGPGNTIYF. The CDR3 coding sequence is TGTGCCAGCAGTCCCCCCGCGGGCCCTGGAAACACCATATATTTT.

Notes on this clone: The sample contains more than one DNA sequence encoding this CDR3. The rearrangement uses TRBV9 and TRBJ2-1, with 7 positions matching TRBD2. Losses at the gene ends were 0 bases for V and 7 bases for J; bases not matched to a gene: 4. The CDR3 totals 14 residues. Per the germline V gene, CDR1 is SGDLS and CDR2 is YYNGEE. This CDR3 reads CASSVGGGRNEQFF. The CDR3 DNA follows: TGTGCCAGCAGCGTAGGGGGGGGTCGAAATGAGCAGTTCTTC. The variable domain in full, with the rest retrieved from reference TRBV9 and TRBJ2-1, is DSGVTQTPKHLITATGQRVTLRCSPRSGDLSVYWYQQSLDQGLQFLIQYYNGEERAKGNILERFSAQQFPDLHSELNLSSLELGDSALYFCASSVGGGRNEQFFGPGTRLTVL.